This entry lists 25 T cell receptor beta chains sequenced from one sample in a study of T cell responses to AZD1222 COVID-19 vaccine. Using immunoSEQ multiplex PCR, the repertoire was profiled, and TCRdb retains in-frame clones only, with some absent. This table has 140,000 to 150,000 clones, around 93% appearing once. The sequencing used peripheral blood, collected 28 days after the second AZD1222 dose. The receptor source for this set is an adult who received the AZD1222 COVID-19 vaccine.

This sequence joins TRBV6-2 or TRBV6-3 and TRBJ2-5; TRBD2 agrees at 11 bases. This CDR3 is built from 16 residues. Germline CDR1 is MNHEY and CDR2 is SVGEGT. With V trimmed by 5 bases and J by 5 bases, 10 bases remained unmatched. For the CDR3, the DNA is TGTGCCAGCAGTAAAGAATTAGCGGGAGGGCGTGAGACCCAGTACTTC. Protein: CASSKELAGGRETQYF.

This clone was counted a single time. The chain uses TRBV9 and TRBJ2-3; D unclear. With 5 bases removed from V and 0 bases from J, the gap between germline ends came to 13 bases. Germline lookup yields CDR1 SGDLS and CDR2 YYNGEE. The CDR3 has 15 residues. The CDR3 reads CASSGSIQSTDTQYF. The CDR3, as DNA: TGTGCCAGCAGTGGTAGTATACAAAGCACAGATACGCAGTATTTT. Based on the CDR3 plus reference TRBV9 and TRBJ2-3, the full variable domain is DSGVTQTPKHLITATGQRVTLRCSPRSGDLSVYWYQQSLDQGLQFLIQYYNGEERAKGNILERFSAQQFPDLHSELNLSSLELGDSALYFCASSGSIQSTDTQYFGPGTRLTVL.

The chain has TRBV5-4 and TRBJ1-2; D not resolved. CDR3 length: 11 amino acids. Trimming removed 3 bases from V and 6 bases from J, with 6 bases in between. Germline lookup yields CDR1 SGHNT and CDR2 YYREEE (reference sequence). CDR3 DNA: TGTGCCAGCAGCTCCCAAGATGGCTACACCTTC. Protein: CASSSQDGYTF.

V is TRBV4-3 and J is TRBJ1-5; D gene ambiguous. The CDR3 has 14 amino acids. CDR1 is LGHNA and CDR2 is YSLEER in the germline V gene. Trimming cost V 0 bases and J 3 bases, with 6 bases left between them. The CDR3 spells CASSQDVNNQPQHF. CDR3 DNA: TGCGCCAGCAGCCAAGACGTAAACAATCAGCCCCAGCATTTT.

The V and J genes are TRBV3-1 (or the pseudogene TRBV3-2) and TRBJ1-6; D ambiguous. V gave up 0 bases and J gave up 14 bases, with 11 bases separating them. This CDR3 is built from 13 residues. Germline V CDR1 and CDR2: LGHDT, YNNKEL (reference sequence). The CDR3 DNA follows: TGTGCCAGCAGCCAAGATAAAGGCATCTCCCTCCACTTT. This encodes CASSQDKGISLHF.

The chain has TRBV9 and TRBJ1-4, with unresolved D. The CDR3 length is 13 residues. The V gene lost 4 bases and the J gene lost 6 bases, with 10 bases spanning the gap. Per the germline V gene, CDR1 is SGDLS and CDR2 is YYNGEE. CDR3 sequence reads: CASSNRIDEKLFF. CDR3 bases: TGTGCCAGCAGCAACAGAATAGATGAAAAACTGTTTTTT.

This clone occurred once. The chain employs TRBV10-3 and TRBJ2-1; 8 positions match TRBD2. The CDR3 has 14 amino acids. CDR1 is ENHRY, CDR2 SYGVKD, per germline. The V and J ends lost 8 bases and 6 bases, in that order; junction bases with no gene match: 9. In nucleotides, the CDR3 is TGTGCCATCGAATCCGGGAGGGGGGCCAATGAGCAGTTCTTC. It translates to CAIESGRGANEQFF.

V usage is TRBV7-8 and J usage is TRBJ2-7; 10 positions match TRBD1. Looked up from germline, CDR1 is SGHVS and CDR2 is FQNEAQ. V dropped 5 bases and J dropped 3; count of bases not matched to a gene: 13. The CDR3 sequence is 17 residues long. CDR3 sequence (DNA): TGTGCCAGCAGCCGCCAGAGGGGGACAGGGGATCTCTACGAGCAGTACTTC. This codes for CASSRQRGTGDLYEQYF.

V is TRBV5-6 and J is TRBJ2-7; D remains unclear. Trimming left V 5 bases short and J 9 bases short, with 15 bases between. CDR3 size: 12 residues. The V gene's germline CDR1 is SGHDT and CDR2 YYEEEE. The CDR3 here is CASRRNTVGQYF. Written as DNA, the CDR3 is TGTGCCAGCAGGCGGAATACCGTAGGGCAGTACTTC.

This clone appeared once. The chain links TRBV4-1 to TRBJ2-1, with D possibly TRBD1 on 5 matching bases. CDR3 size: 16 residues. CDR1 and CDR2 from the germline V gene are MGHRA and YSYEKL. The V gene lost 1 base and the J gene lost 7 bases, with 17 bases spanning the gap. The DNA of the CDR3 is TGCGCCAGCAGCCAAGGGGTGGGGCAGGGTAGGAATGAGCAGTTCTTC. Translating it yields CASSQGVGQGRNEQFF.

The chain carries TRBV6-5 and TRBJ1-2; 10 bases fit TRBD1. Germline assignment: CDR1 MNHEY and CDR2 SVGAGI. J gave up 1 base and V 11 bases, and 4 bases lay outside the gene matches. The CDR3 is 13 residues long. The CDR3 sequence is CAVRDRGNYGYTF. The DNA of the CDR3 is TGTGCCGTCCGGGACAGGGGTAACTATGGCTACACCTTC.

This clone was detected only a few times. The chain uses TRBV4-2 and TRBJ2-2; 10 bases match TRBD2. There are 18 residues in the CDR3. Germline lookup yields CDR1 LGHNA and CDR2 YNFKEQ. The trim removed 0 bases at V and 2 bases at J, leaving 6 bases unmatched. Here the CDR3 reads CASSQDPSGGYNTGELFF. The DNA for the CDR3 is TGTGCCAGCAGCCAAGATCCTAGCGGGGGCTATAACACCGGGGAGCTGTTTTTT.

CDR3 in DNA: TGTGCCAGCAGTTTACTTATCACCGGGGAGCTGTTTTTT. It encodes CASSLLITGELFF. The rearrangement joins TRBV12-3 or TRBV12-4 to TRBJ2-2; D unresolved. With 2 bases removed from V and 4 bases from J, the gap between germline ends came to 5 bases. CDR3 length: 13 amino acids.

This chain connects TRBV9 to TRBJ2-5, with 9 nucleotides matching TRBD2. The CDR3 is made up of 17 amino acids. Germline trimming cut 1 base from V and 4 bases from J; bases unmatched to any gene: 11. In germline, CDR1 is SGDLS, CDR2 YYNGEE. For the CDR3, the DNA is TGTGCCAGCAGCGTAAGCGCCATGGGCGGGAGGGGAGAGACCCAGTACTTC. It is translated as CASSVSAMGGRGETQYF.

This clone was counted a single time. The chain is built from TRBV19 and TRBJ1-1; D call uncertain. Trimming pared 5 bases from V and 4 bases from J, leaving 14 bases between. This CDR3 region has 14 residues. Germline CDR1 reads LNHDA; CDR2 reads SQIVND (reference sequence). In DNA form, the CDR3 reads TGTGCCAGTAGTCGAGGGCCCCTGGCCACTGAAGCTTTCTTT. This gives the protein CASSRGPLATEAFF.

This chain joins TRBV7-3 and TRBJ2-5; D may be TRBD2 (5 bases). This CDR3 region has 13 residues. Per germline, CDR1 SGHTA and CDR2 FQGTGA. Trimming removed 6 bases from V and 2 bases from J, with 10 bases in between. The CDR3 spells CASSRGGQETQYF. In DNA, the CDR3 is TGTGCCAGCAGTCGCGGAGGTCAAGAGACCCAGTACTTC.

This clone was seen once. The gene calls are TRBV7-2 and TRBJ2-2; D is unresolved. Germline V gene sequence: CDR1 SGHTA, CDR2 FQGNSA. This CDR3 region has 13 residues. Trimming took off 6 bases at V and 4 bases at J, with 9 bases between the two ends. CDR3 DNA: TGTGCCAGCAGTATCAGATTCACCGGGGAGCTGTTTTTT. Amino acids: CASSIRFTGELFF.

This clone was recorded once. J is TRBJ2-1 and V is TRBV6-4, with a weak D call TRBD2 (6 bases). The germline V gene has CDR1 MRHNA and CDR2 SNTAGT. This CDR3 contains 14 residues. The germline V and J ends were trimmed by 8 bases and 9 bases, with 20 bases remaining between them. The CDR3 nucleotides are TGTGCCAGCTCAAGAAGATGGGGAGGCGGTGAGCAGTTCTTC. Encoded protein: CASSRRWGGGEQFF.

This sequence joins TRBV4-2 and TRBJ1-3, with D uncertain. The germline V gene has CDR1 LGHNA and CDR2 YNFKEQ. This CDR3 region has 13 residues. The ends were cut back, 0 bases at V and 7 bases at J, with 7 bases in the middle. Here the CDR3 reads CASSQDRSNTIYF. The CDR3 nucleotides read TGTGCCAGCAGCCAAGATCGGTCCAACACCATATATTTT.

This chain joins TRBV12-3 or TRBV12-4 and TRBJ2-1; D might be TRBD2 (5 bases). There are 13 residues in the CDR3. Deletions cut 6 bases from V and 3 bases from J, with 9 bases between. The CDR3 sequence: CASRSRDYNEQFF. The CDR3 nucleotides read TGTGCCAGCAGAAGCCGGGACTACAATGAGCAGTTCTTC.

The chain has TRBV2 and TRBJ2-7; D remains ambiguous. CDR3 length equals 12 residues. V was clipped by 5 bases and J by 0 bases, with 5 bases between them. Germline CDR1 is SNHLY and CDR2 is FYNNEI. CDR3 sequence (DNA): TGTGCCAGCAGTACCAGCTCCTACGAGCAGTACTTC. Encoded protein: CASSTSSYEQYF.

This clone was seen a handful of times. The chain couples TRBV10-2 to TRBJ1-3, with D hard to call. CDR1 WSHSY and CDR2 SAAADI come from the germline V gene. The germline V and J ends were trimmed by 0 bases and 0 bases, with 9 bases remaining between them. The CDR3 extends over 16 amino acids. The CDR3 nucleotides read TGCGCCAGCAGTGAGTCGAGCAGGAGCTCTGGAAACACCATATATTTT. It encodes CASSESSRSSGNTIYF.

This clone occurred once. The chain joins TRBV6-1 to TRBJ2-1; 7 bases are a match to TRBD1. The CDR3 covers 15 residues. V gave up 3 bases and J gave up 4 bases; unmatched junction bases: 6. In germline, CDR1 is MNHNS, CDR2 SASEGT. The CDR3 loop reads CASSEVGGVYNEQFF. The DNA of the CDR3 is TGTGCCAGCAGTGAGGTAGGGGGCGTATACAATGAGCAGTTCTTC.

V and J are TRBV18 and TRBJ1-1; D unresolved. The CDR3 is 13 residues long. Germline values: CDR1 KGHSH, CDR2 LQKENI. Trimming stripped 2 bases from V and 1 base from J, with 5 bases between. The chain's CDR3 is CASSPKENTEAFF. DNA of the CDR3: TGTGCCAGCTCACCAAAGGAGAACACTGAAGCTTTCTTT.

The V call is TRBV24-1, the J call TRBJ1-5; D remains unclear. Trimming cost V 7 bases and J 4 bases, with 10 bases left between them. The CDR3 spans 13 residues. The germline V gene encodes CDR1 KGHDR and CDR2 SFDVKD. The CDR3 nucleotides read TGTGCCACCAGCCTTGACGGGAATCAGCCCCAGCATTTT. Protein product: CATSLDGNQPQHF.